Shown below are 27 T cell receptor beta chains from a single sample sequenced in a study of T-cell memory formation after mild COVID-19. MiXCR, applied by TCRdb to the 5' RACE reads, yields one record per CDR3 protein. The table records about 600,000 distinct CDR3 sequences, about 22% of them present only once. The specimen sequenced was PBMCs or a T cell subset sorted from them (not recorded which). The receptors were gathered from an adult woman who had mild COVID-19 (a few samples of this study predate the infection). Cell type and time point are not known.

The rearrangement joins TRBV7-8 to TRBJ2-7, with 8 positions matching TRBD2. Per the germline V gene, CDR1 is SGHVS and CDR2 is FQNEAQ. V lost 4 bases and J lost 0; bases outside the gene matches: 8. The CDR3 length is 16 residues. The CDR3 bases are TGTGCCAGCAGCTCGTCCGGGACTAGAACCTCCTACGAGCAGTACTTC. The encoded protein is CASSSSGTRTSYEQYF.

This chain joins TRBV20-1 and TRBJ2-7; D unclear. CDR1 DFQATT and CDR2 SNEGSKA come from the germline V gene (reference sequence). Trimming took 0 bases from V and 3 from J, leaving 3 bases between them. The CDR3 length is 11 residues. In DNA, the CDR3 is TGCAGTGCTAGAGAGAGCTACGAGCAGTACTTC. Amino acid sequence: CSARESYEQYF.

The chain links TRBV15 to TRBJ2-5; 10 bases fit TRBD1. The CDR3 is 17 amino acids. CDR1 and CDR2 (germline): LNHNV, YYDKDF (reference sequence). V gave up 4 bases and J gave up 3 bases; unmatched junction bases: 11. This chain's CDR3 is CATSTNTLGTGEETQYF. In DNA, the CDR3 is TGTGCCACCAGCACAAACACCCTGGGGACAGGGGAAGAGACCCAGTACTTC.

V gene TRBV12-3 or TRBV12-4 combines with J gene TRBJ1-4; D remains unclear. V shed 3 bases and J shed 8 bases, with 13 bases lying between them. The CDR3 is made up of 14 amino acids. CDR3 in amino acids: CASSFRSGGEKLFF. CDR3 nucleotides: TGTGCCAGCAGTTTCCGCTCTGGCGGGGAAAAACTGTTTTTT.

J is TRBJ2-3 and V is TRBV30; 9 positions agree with TRBD1. V was pared by 4 bases and J by 2 bases, with 7 bases of the junction left unmatched. This CDR3 comprises 15 residues. From germline, CDR1 is GTSNPN and CDR2 SVGIG (reference sequence). The DNA for the CDR3 is TGTGCCTGGAACAGGGGGCGAGGGCCCACAGATACGCAGTATTTT. Residues: CAWNRGRGPTDTQYF.

The J gene is TRBJ2-5, the V gene TRBV2; 11 nucleotides match TRBD1. The CDR3 has 17 amino acids. The germline CDR1 and CDR2 sequences are SNHLY and FYNNEI. Losses at the gene ends were 2 bases for V and 2 bases for J; bases not matched to a gene: 7. As DNA, the CDR3 is TGTGCCAGCAGTGAATTATTTCGGGACAGGGGGCAAGAGACCCAGTACTTC. The encoded protein is CASSELFRDRGQETQYF.

This chain links TRBV27 with TRBJ1-2; D is possibly TRBD1 (6 bases). Germline V gives CDR1 MNHEY, CDR2 SMNVEV (reference sequence). The CDR3 runs 16 residues. Trimming stripped 6 bases from V and 8 bases from J, with 25 bases between. This CDR3 is CASRGEGGQDASGYTF. DNA for the CDR3: TGTGCCAGCAGGGGGGAAGGGGGGCAGGATGCGTCCGGCTACACCTTC.

This clonotype was seen ten or more times. At one boundary the junction diverges from the germline segment, which might be a read error. V gene TRBV7-7 combines with J gene TRBJ2-5; possible D gene TRBD1, 6 bases. The CDR3 loop spans 13 amino acids. Per the germline V gene, CDR1 is SSHAT and CDR2 is FNYEAQ (reference sequence). DNA of the CDR3: TGTGCTAGCAGCTTTGGCACAGGGGAGACCCAGTACTTC. It encodes CASSFGTGETQYF.

This clonotype was found a few times. The chain joins TRBV20-1 to TRBJ2-7; D might be TRBD1 (7 bases). The CDR3 is made up of 15 amino acids. Trimming pared 0 bases from V and 2 bases from J, leaving 14 bases between. CDR1 is DFQATT and CDR2 is SNEGSKA in the germline V gene (reference sequence). CDR3 amino acids: CSARDLQGRPYEQYF. The CDR3 DNA reads as TGCAGTGCTAGAGATCTACAGGGGAGGCCCTACGAGCAGTACTTC.

This clonotype was observed a handful of times. The rearrangement links TRBV12-3 or TRBV12-4 to TRBJ2-2, with TRBD1 matching 7 bases. CDR3 length: 14 residues. Trimming took 3 bases from V and 3 from J; bases not matched to a gene: 1. This chain's CDR3 is CASSLTGHTGELFF. CDR3 in DNA: TGTGCCAGCAGTTTGACAGGGCACACCGGGGAGCTGTTTTTT.

This clonotype was found many times. The rearrangement links TRBV23-1 to TRBJ1-3; D call uncertain. TRBV23-1 is labeled an ORF, and its function is uncertain. Trimming removed 0 bases from V and 3 bases from J, with 6 bases in between. The CDR3 is made up of 14 amino acids. The CDR3 here is CASSQSKGGNTIYF. The CDR3 DNA reads as TGCGCCAGCAGTCAATCGAAGGGTGGAAACACCATATATTTT.

This clonotype was observed a few times. This chain links TRBV4-2 with TRBJ2-5; D perhaps matches TRBD2 (6 bases). Trimming cost V 1 base and J 2 bases, with 14 bases left between them. The germline V gene encodes CDR1 LGHNA and CDR2 YNFKEQ. This CDR3 has 16 residues. CDR3 in DNA: TGTGCCAGCAGCCAAGTGCGCCGGGAGATACAAGAGACCCAGTACTTC. Residues: CASSQVRREIQETQYF.

On this clonotype itself: A much larger clone lies a single base off, so this may be a read error. The genes are TRBV3-1 and TRBJ2-3; either TRBD1 or TRBD2 may supply D (5 bases each). CDR1 and CDR2 from the germline V gene are LGHDT and YNNKEL (reference sequence). This CDR3 has 14 amino acids. Trimming took off 9 bases at V and 3 bases at J, with 16 bases between the two ends. Here the CDR3 DNA reads TGTGCCAGAGCCCGAACGGGGACGACAGATACGCAGTATTTT. Translated, it gives CARARTGTTDTQYF.

The V call is TRBV7-9, the J call TRBJ1-2; TRBD1 is a possible D gene (6 bases). CDR3 length: 16 amino acids. Trimming pared 4 bases from V and 3 bases from J, leaving 18 bases between. Per germline, CDR1 SEHNR and CDR2 FQNEAQ (reference sequence). Here the CDR3 reads CASSSLSRGQDYGYTF. The CDR3 nucleotides are TGTGCCAGCAGCTCCCTGTCTCGGGGGCAAGACTATGGCTACACCTTC.

This chain uses TRBV19 with TRBJ1-1; 7 nucleotides match TRBD1. The V gene's germline CDR1 is LNHDA and CDR2 SQIVND (reference sequence). Trimming took 10 bases from V and 10 from J; bases not matched to a gene: 9. CDR3 length equals 11 residues. This CDR3 is CATHTKGAAFF. CDR3 in DNA: TGTGCCACCCACACCAAGGGGGCAGCTTTCTTT.

This clonotype came up many times. The CDR3: CASSLAWETQYF. Written as DNA, the CDR3 is TGTGCCAGCAGCTTAGCTTGGGAGACCCAGTACTTC. The chain links TRBV7-2 to TRBJ2-5; no definite D call. Germline loops: CDR1 SGHTA, CDR2 FQGNSA. Trimming took off 0 bases at V and 5 bases at J, with 4 bases between the two ends. This CDR3 has 12 amino acids.

There are a few counts of this clonotype. The rearrangement joins TRBV25-1 to TRBJ1-1; 9 bases are shared with TRBD1. Germline CDR1 reads MGHDK; CDR2 reads SYGVNS. This CDR3 has 17 amino acids. Germline trimming cut 0 bases from V and 5 bases from J; bases unmatched to any gene: 10. The CDR3 sequence: CASSEYERTGGRTEAFF. DNA for the CDR3: TGTGCCAGCAGTGAATATGAACGAACAGGGGGCCGGACTGAAGCTTTCTTT. Drawing the rest from reference TRBV25-1 and TRBJ1-1, the complete variable domain is EADIYQTPRYLVIGTGKKITLECSQTMGHDKMYWYQQDPGMELHLIHYSYGVNSTEKGDLSSESTVSRIRTEHFPLTLESARPSHTSQYLCASSEYERTGGRTEAFFGQGTRLTVV.

The chain combines TRBV5-1 with TRBJ1-1; weak D call: TRBD1 (5 bases). The germline V gene has CDR1 SGHRS and CDR2 YFSETQ. V lost 4 bases and J 5 bases, leaving 24 bases between the germline ends. The CDR3 spans 17 residues. The CDR3 sequence: CASSERGKAVSRTEAFF. CDR3 coding DNA: TGCGCCAGCAGCGAAAGGGGTAAGGCGGTGAGTAGGACTGAAGCTTTCTTT.

The chain has TRBV12-3 or TRBV12-4 and TRBJ1-6; a possible D gene is TRBD1 (5 bases). This CDR3 region has 13 residues. The germline V and J ends were trimmed by 1 base and 11 bases, with 9 bases remaining between them. The CDR3 protein is CASSLGGAAPLHF. The CDR3 region has the DNA TGTGCCAGCAGTTTAGGGGGCGCGGCACCCCTCCACTTT.

The sample holds one count of this clonotype. The chain joins TRBV5-4 to TRBJ1-4; tentatively, D is TRBD1 (6 bases). The germline gives CDR1 SGHNT, CDR2 YYREEE (reference sequence). The CDR3 has 15 residues. Trimming left V 0 bases short and J 8 bases short, with 14 bases between. The CDR3 DNA follows: TGTGCCAGCAGCTTGGGGACAGCCGCAGGGGAAAAACTGTTTTTT. Translating gives CASSLGTAAGEKLFF.

The V and J genes are TRBV12-3 or TRBV12-4 and TRBJ2-1; TRBD2 agrees at 9 bases. Trimming cost V 5 bases and J 4 bases; bases outside gene matches: 9. The CDR3 extends over 16 amino acids. The CDR3 loop is CASSALVAGGYNEQFF. CDR3 in DNA: TGTGCCAGCAGTGCCTTGGTGGCGGGGGGGTACAATGAGCAGTTCTTC.

The chain is built from TRBV9 and TRBJ2-3; no clear D gene. Germline CDR1 and CDR2: SGDLS and YYNGEE. V was pared by 4 bases and J by 2 bases, with 5 bases between. The CDR3 extends over 12 amino acids. CDR3 nucleotides: TGTGCCAGCAGCAAACACACAGATACGCAGTATTTT. It encodes CASSKHTDTQYF.

This clonotype was counted between two and nine times. V gene TRBV4-1 combines with J gene TRBJ2-5; TRBD2 matches 9 bases. Germline trimming cut 1 base from V and 4 bases from J; bases unmatched to any gene: 7. From germline, CDR1 is MGHRA and CDR2 YSYEKL. The CDR3 contains 16 residues. The CDR3 here is CASSQGRGGGVETQYF. CDR3 sequence (DNA): TGCGCCAGCAGCCAAGGACGGGGCGGGGGGGTAGAGACCCAGTACTTC.

This clonotype was observed a few times. The chain employs TRBV12-3 or TRBV12-4 and TRBJ1-1; D unclear. Trimming cost V 2 bases and J 4 bases, with 5 bases left between them. This CDR3 spans 12 amino acids. CDR3 bases: TGTGCCAGCAGTTTACCAACCACTGAAGCTTTCTTT. This translates into CASSLPTTEAFF.

This clonotype was counted between two and nine times. This chain uses TRBV20-1 with TRBJ1-1, with D maybe TRBD1 (6 bases). Germline V gene data show CDR1 as DFQATT and CDR2 as SNEGSKA (reference sequence). The CDR3 extends over 13 amino acids. The V end was cut by 7 bases, the J end by 0 bases, with 12 bases between. CDR3 region: CSGRRDMNTEAFF. DNA for the CDR3: TGCAGTGGCCGCAGGGACATGAACACTGAAGCTTTCTTT.

V usage is TRBV24-1 and J usage is TRBJ1-4; D is undetermined. The germline CDR1 and CDR2 sequences are KGHDR and SFDVKD. Deletions cut 7 bases from V and 2 bases from J, with 7 bases between. This CDR3 is 13 amino acids long. CDR3 coding DNA: TGTGCCACCAGGAGTGCGACTAATGAAAAACTGTTTTTT. Translation gives CATRSATNEKLFF.

A few counts support this clonotype. The J gene is TRBJ2-7, the V gene TRBV25-1; 11 bases line up with TRBD2. The CDR3 has 14 residues. Germline V lookup: CDR1 MGHDK, CDR2 SYGVNS. V trimming: 7 bases; J trimming: 7 bases; junction bases outside the gene matches: 9. The CDR3 DNA reads as TGTGCCAGCATGGGGACTAGCGGCGTTGGAGAGCAGTACTTC. Amino acids: CASMGTSGVGEQYF.